The clone carrying this T cell receptor (beta chain) has just a few counts. Its cognate antigen is unknown. The data were obtained in a study of cytomegalovirus exposure and HLA in healthy donors. Primers: 60 Vbeta forward and 13 Jbeta reverse. Repertoires were generated with immunoSEQ multiplex PCR, while TCRdb's copy carries only in-frame clones and drops some. Of about 140,000 clones in the sample, around 80% were seen once. Study observations and caveats: Presence/absence results assume similar sequencing depth per donor, which may not hold. Researchers reportedly found TCR beta sequences accurately predicted most subjects' HLA-A and HLA-B alleles.

The specimen sequenced was PBMCs. The sequence derives from a male donor in good health and CMV-seropositive.

CDR3 in amino acids: CASSFQQGTEAFF. As DNA, the CDR3 is TGTGCCAGCAGTTTCCAACAGGGGACTGAAGCTTTCTTT. The chain couples TRBV28 to TRBJ1-1; 7 bases map to TRBD1. The CDR3 consists of 13 residues. CDR1 and CDR2 from the germline V gene are MDHEN and SYDVKM. The V segment lost 3 bases and the J segment 5 bases; nucleotides outside the gene matches: 3.